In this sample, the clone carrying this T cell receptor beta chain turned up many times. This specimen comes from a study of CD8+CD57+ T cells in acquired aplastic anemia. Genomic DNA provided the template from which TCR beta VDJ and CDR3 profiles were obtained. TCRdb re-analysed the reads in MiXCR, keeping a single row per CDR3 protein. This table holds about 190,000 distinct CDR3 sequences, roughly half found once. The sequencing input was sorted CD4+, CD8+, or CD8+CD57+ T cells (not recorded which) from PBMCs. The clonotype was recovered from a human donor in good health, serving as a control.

CDR3 nucleotide sequence: TGTGCCAGCAGCTTAGAAGACCAGCCTGAAGCTTTCTTT. It specifies CASSLEDQPEAFF. The chain links TRBV7-9 to TRBJ1-1; D remains unclear. V was trimmed by 1 base and J by 6 bases, leaving 9 bases between them. In germline, CDR1 is SEHNR, CDR2 FQNEAQ (reference sequence). The CDR3 length is 13 residues. Supplemented by reference TRBV7-9 and TRBJ1-1, the full variable domain reads DTGVSQNPRHKITKRGQNVTFRCDPISEHNRLYWYRQTLGQGPEFLTYFQNEAQLEKSRLLSDRFSAERPKGSFSTLEIQRTEQGDSAMYLCASSLEDQPEAFFGQGTRLTVV.